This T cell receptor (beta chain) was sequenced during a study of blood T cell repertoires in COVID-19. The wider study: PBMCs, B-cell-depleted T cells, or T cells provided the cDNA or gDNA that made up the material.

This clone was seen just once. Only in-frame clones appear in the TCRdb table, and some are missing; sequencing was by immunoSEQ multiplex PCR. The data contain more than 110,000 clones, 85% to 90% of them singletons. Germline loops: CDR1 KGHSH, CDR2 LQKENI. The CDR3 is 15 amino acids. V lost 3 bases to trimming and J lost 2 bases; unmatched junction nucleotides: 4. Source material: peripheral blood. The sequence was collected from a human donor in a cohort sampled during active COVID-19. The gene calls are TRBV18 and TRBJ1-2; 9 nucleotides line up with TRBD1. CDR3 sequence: CASSPGQGRNYGYTF. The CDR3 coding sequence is TGTGCCAGCTCACCCGGACAGGGGCGAAACTATGGCTACACCTTC.